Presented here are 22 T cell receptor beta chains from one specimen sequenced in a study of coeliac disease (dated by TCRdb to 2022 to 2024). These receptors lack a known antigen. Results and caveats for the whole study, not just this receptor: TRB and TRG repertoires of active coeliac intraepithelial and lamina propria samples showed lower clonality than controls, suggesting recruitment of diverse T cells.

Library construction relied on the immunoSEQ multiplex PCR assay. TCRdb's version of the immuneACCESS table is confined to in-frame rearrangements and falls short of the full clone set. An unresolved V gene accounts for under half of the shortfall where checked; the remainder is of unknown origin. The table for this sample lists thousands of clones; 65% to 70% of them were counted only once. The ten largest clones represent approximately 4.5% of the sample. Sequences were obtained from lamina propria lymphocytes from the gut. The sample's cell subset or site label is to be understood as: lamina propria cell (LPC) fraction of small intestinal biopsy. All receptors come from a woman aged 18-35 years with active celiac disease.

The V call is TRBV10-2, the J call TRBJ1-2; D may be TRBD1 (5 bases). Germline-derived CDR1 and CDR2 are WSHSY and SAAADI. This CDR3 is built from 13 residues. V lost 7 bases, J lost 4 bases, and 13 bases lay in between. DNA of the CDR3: TGCGCCAGCACTAAGGGCGGGACCTATGGCTACACCTTC. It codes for CASTKGGTYGYTF.

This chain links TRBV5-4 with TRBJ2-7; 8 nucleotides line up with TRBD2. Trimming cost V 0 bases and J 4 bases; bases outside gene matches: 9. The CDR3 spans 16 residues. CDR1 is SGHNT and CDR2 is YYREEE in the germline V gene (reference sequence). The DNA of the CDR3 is TGTGCCAGCAGCTTGGCCCCCCGACTAGCGCAGTACGAGCAGTACTTC. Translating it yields CASSLAPRLAQYEQYF.

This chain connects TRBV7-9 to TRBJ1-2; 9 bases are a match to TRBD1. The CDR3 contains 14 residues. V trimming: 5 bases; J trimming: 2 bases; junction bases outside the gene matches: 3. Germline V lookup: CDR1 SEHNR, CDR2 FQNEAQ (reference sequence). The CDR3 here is CASSQGTGNYGYTF. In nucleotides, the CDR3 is TGTGCCAGCAGCCAGGGGACAGGGAACTATGGCTACACCTTC. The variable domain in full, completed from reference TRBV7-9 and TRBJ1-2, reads DTGVSQNPRHKITKRGQNVTFRCDPISEHNRLYWYRQTLGQGPEFLTYFQNEAQLEKSRLLSDRFSAERPKGSFSTLEIQRTEQGDSAMYLCASSQGTGNYGYTFGSGTRLTVV.

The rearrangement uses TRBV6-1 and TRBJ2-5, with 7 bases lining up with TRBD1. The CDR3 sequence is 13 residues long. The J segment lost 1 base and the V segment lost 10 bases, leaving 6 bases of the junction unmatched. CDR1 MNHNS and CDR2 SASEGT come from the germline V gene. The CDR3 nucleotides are TGTGCCAACTCGGGACAGCTCCAAGAGACCCAGTACTTC. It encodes CANSGQLQETQYF.

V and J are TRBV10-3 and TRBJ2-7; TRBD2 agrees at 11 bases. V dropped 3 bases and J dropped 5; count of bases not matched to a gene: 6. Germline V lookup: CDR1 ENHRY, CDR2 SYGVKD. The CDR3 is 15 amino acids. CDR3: CAISETSGSGDEQYF. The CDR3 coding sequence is TGTGCCATCAGTGAAACTAGCGGGAGCGGCGACGAGCAGTACTTC.

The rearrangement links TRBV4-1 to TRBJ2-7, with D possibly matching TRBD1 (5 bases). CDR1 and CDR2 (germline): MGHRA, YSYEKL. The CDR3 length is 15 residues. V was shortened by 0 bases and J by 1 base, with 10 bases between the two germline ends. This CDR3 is CASSQEGQLSYEQYF. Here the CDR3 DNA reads TGCGCCAGCAGCCAAGAGGGGCAGCTATCCTACGAGCAGTACTTC.

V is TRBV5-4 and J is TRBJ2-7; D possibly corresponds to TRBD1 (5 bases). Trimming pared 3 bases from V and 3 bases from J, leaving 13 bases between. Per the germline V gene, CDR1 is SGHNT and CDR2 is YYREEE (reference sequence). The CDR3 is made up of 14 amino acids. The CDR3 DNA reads TGTGCCAGCAGCTACTATCCAGGGTACTACGAGCAGTACTTC. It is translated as CASSYYPGYYEQYF.

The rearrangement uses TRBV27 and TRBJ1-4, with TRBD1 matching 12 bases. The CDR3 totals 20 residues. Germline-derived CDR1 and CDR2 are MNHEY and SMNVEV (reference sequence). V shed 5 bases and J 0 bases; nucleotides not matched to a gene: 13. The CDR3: CASSLHTPGTGGPTNEKLFF. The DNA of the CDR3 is TGTGCCAGCAGTCTGCACACCCCCGGGACAGGGGGCCCAACTAATGAAAAACTGTTTTTT.

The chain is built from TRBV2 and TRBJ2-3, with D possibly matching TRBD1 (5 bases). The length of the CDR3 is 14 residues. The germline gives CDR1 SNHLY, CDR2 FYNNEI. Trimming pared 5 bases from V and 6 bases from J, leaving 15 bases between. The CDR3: CASSPVNRLDTQYF. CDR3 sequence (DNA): TGTGCCAGCAGTCCTGTTAACAGGTTGGATACGCAGTATTTT.

This chain's CDR3 is CASLRQGALHGYTF. For the CDR3, the DNA is TGTGCCAGTCTAAGACAGGGGGCGCTTCATGGCTACACCTTC. This rearrangement joins TRBV19 to TRBJ1-2; 10 bases are shared with TRBD1. The CDR3 length is 14 residues. V was clipped by 8 bases and J by 6 bases; unmatched bases: 9. The germline V gene encodes CDR1 LNHDA and CDR2 SQIVND (reference sequence).

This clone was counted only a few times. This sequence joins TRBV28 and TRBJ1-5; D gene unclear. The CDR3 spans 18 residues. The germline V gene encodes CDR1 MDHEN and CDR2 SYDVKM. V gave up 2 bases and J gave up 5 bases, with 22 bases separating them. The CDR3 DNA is TGTGCCAGCAGTTTAGTGGCAGATTTCAGGTTTTTCGATCAGCCCCAGCATTTT. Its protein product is CASSLVADFRFFDQPQHF.

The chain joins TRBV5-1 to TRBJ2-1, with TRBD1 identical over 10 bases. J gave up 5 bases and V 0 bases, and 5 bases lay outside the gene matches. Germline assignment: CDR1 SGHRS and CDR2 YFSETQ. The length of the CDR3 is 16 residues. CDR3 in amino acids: CASSLADRGLHNEQFF. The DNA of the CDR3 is TGCGCCAGCAGCTTGGCCGACAGGGGGCTCCACAATGAGCAGTTCTTC.

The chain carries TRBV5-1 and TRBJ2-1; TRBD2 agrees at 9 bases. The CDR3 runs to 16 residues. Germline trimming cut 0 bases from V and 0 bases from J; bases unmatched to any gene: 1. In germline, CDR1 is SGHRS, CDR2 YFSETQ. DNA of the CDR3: TGCGCCAGCAGCTTGGGTAGCGGGAGCTCCTACAATGAGCAGTTCTTC. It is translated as CASSLGSGSSYNEQFF. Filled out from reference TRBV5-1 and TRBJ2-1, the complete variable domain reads KAGVTQTPRYLIKTRGQQVTLSCSPISGHRSVSWYQQTPGQGLQFLFEYFSETQRNKGNFPGRFSGRQFSNSRSEMNVSTLELGDSALYLCASSLGSGSSYNEQFFGPGTRLTVL.

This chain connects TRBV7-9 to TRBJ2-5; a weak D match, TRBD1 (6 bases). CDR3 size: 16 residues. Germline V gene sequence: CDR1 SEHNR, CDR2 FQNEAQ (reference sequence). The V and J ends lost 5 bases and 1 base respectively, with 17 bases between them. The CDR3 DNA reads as TGTGCCAGCAGCCCCCGGACAGCCCCACTCCAAGAGACCCAGTACTTC. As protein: CASSPRTAPLQETQYF.

CDR3 DNA sequence: TGCGCCAGCAATACTTTGGGCAGCACAGATACGCAGTATTTT. Residues: CASNTLGSTDTQYF. The gene calls are TRBV5-1 and TRBJ2-3; D gene unclear. This CDR3 comprises 14 residues. The germline V gene has CDR1 SGHRS and CDR2 YFSETQ. V lost 6 bases and J lost 0, with 11 bases in between.

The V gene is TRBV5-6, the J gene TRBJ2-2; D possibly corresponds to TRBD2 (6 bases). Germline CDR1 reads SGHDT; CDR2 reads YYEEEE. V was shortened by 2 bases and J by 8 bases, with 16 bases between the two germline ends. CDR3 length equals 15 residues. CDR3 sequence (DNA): TGTGCCAGCAGCTTCCGGGACTCCTGGGGGGGGGAGCTGTTTTTT. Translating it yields CASSFRDSWGGELFF.

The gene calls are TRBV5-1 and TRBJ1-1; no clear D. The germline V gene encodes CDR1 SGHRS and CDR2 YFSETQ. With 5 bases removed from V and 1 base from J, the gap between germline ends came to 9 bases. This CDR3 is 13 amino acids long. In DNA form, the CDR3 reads TGCGCCAGCAGTAGCGGCAAGAACACTGAAGCTTTCTTT. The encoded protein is CASSSGKNTEAFF.

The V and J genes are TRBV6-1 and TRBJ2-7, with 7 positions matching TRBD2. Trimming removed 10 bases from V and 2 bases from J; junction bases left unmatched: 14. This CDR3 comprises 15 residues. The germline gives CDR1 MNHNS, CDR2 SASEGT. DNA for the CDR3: TGTGCCACCACCGAATTCCGACGGGGGGCCTACGAGCAGTACTTC. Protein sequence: CATTEFRRGAYEQYF.

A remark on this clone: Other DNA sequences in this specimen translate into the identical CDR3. The CDR3, as DNA: TGCAGTGCTAGCGGGAGGACTGAAGCTTTCTTT. Translation gives CSASGRTEAFF. This chain uses TRBV20-1 with TRBJ1-1; D not resolved. CDR3 size: 11 residues. V was clipped by 3 bases and J by 5 bases, with 7 bases between them. Germline V gives CDR1 DFQATT, CDR2 SNEGSKA (reference sequence).

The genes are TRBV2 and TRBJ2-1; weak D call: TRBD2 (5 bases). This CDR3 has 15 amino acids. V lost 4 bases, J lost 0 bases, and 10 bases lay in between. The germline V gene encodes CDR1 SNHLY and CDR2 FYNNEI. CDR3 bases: TGTGCCAGCAGTGGGGAGCAGGACTCCTACAATGAGCAGTTCTTC. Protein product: CASSGEQDSYNEQFF.

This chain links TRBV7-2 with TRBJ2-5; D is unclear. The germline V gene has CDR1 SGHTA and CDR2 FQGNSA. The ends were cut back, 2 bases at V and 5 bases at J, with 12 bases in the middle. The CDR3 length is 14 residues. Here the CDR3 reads CASSLSSNSETQYF. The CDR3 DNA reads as TGTGCCAGCAGCTTAAGTTCCAACTCGGAGACCCAGTACTTC.

As DNA, the CDR3 is TGTGCCAGCAGTTCGGGACTAGCGGGGGGGTACACCGGGGAGCTGTTTTTT. Translating gives CASSSGLAGGYTGELFF. V usage is TRBV7-7 and J usage is TRBJ2-2; 16 bases line up with TRBD2. Germline trimming cut 6 bases from V and 3 bases from J; bases unmatched to any gene: 4. The CDR3 runs 17 residues. Germline loops: CDR1 SSHAT, CDR2 FNYEAQ (reference sequence).